This T cell receptor (beta chain) was sequenced during a study of a mutant IDH1 vaccine in newly diagnosed glioma. The sample's time point: week 11, during vaccination. One vaccine dose held 300 ug of mutant IDH1 20-mer peptide and came with topical imiquimod. TCRdb's table, derived via immunoSEQ multiplex PCR, lists solely in-frame clones and lacks some. The profile shows about 32,000 clones, just under 80% of them singletons. With respect to this clone: Its antigen is not known.

CDR1 and CDR2 from the germline V gene are GTSNPN and SVGIG (reference sequence). The CDR3 totals 16 residues. The V end was cut by 4 bases, the J end by 8 bases, with 26 bases between. This TCR was sampled from a man aged 25-45 years with glioma. The sample was PBMCs, taken from a glioma patient whose treatment included an IDH1 peptide vaccine. V and J are TRBV30 and TRBJ1-2; possibly TRBD1 for D (6 bases). The CDR3 sequence: CAWKGGGLGHLGGYTF. For the CDR3, the DNA is TGTGCCTGGAAAGGGGGGGGTTTGGGCCACTTGGGGGGCTACACCTTC.